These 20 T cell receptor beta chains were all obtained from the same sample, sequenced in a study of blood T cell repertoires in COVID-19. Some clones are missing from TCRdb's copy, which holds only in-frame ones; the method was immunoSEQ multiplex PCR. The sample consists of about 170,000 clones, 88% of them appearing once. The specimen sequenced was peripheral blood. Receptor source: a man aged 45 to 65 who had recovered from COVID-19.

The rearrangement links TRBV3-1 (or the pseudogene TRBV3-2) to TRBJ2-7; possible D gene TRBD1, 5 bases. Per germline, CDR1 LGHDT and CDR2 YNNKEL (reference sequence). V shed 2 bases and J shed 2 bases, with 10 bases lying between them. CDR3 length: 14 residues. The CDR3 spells CASSQTGRTYEQYF. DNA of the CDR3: TGTGCCAGCAGCCAAACAGGCAGAACCTACGAGCAGTACTTC.

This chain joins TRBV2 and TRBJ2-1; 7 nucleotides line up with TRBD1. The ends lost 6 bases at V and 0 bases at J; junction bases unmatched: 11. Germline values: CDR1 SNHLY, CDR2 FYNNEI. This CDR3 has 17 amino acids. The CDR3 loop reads CASRKLRQGGSYNEQFF. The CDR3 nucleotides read TGTGCCAGCAGGAAACTGAGACAGGGCGGCTCCTACAATGAGCAGTTCTTC.

The CDR3 here is CASSGGLSSGNTIYF. CDR3 DNA sequence: TGCGCCAGCAGCGGGGGACTTTCCTCTGGAAACACCATATATTTT. V is TRBV5-1 and J is TRBJ1-3; a possible D gene is TRBD1 (5 bases). The V gene's germline CDR1 is SGHRS and CDR2 YFSETQ. The V gene lost 4 bases and the J gene lost 0 bases, with 11 bases spanning the gap. There are 15 residues in the CDR3.

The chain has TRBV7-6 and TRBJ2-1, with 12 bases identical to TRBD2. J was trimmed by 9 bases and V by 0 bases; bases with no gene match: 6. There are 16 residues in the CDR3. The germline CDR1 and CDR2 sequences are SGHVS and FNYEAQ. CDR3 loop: CASSLATTSGRSEQFF. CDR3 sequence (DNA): TGTGCCAGCAGCTTAGCTACGACTAGCGGGAGATCTGAGCAGTTCTTC.

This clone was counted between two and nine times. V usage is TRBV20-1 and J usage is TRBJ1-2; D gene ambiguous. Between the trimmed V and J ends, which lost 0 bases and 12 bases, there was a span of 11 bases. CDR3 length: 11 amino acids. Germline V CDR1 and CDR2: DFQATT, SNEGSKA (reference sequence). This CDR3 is CSARDLRRDTF. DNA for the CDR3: TGCAGTGCTAGAGATCTTCGGAGGGACACCTTC.

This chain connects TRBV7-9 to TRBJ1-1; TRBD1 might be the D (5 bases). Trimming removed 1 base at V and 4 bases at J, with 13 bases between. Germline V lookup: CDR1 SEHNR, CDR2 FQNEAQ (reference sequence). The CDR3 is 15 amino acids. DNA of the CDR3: TGTGCCAGCAGCTTAGAGGCAGGGCCCTCCACTGAAGCTTTCTTT. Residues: CASSLEAGPSTEAFF.

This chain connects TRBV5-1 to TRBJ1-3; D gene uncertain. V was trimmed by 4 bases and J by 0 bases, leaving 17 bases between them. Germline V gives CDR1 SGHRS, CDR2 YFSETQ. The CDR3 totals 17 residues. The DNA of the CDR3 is TGCGCCAGCAGCCCCGGCGGCTGGTCTTCCTCTGGAAACACCATATATTTT. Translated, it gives CASSPGGWSSSGNTIYF. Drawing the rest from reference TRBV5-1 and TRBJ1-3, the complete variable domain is KAGVTQTPRYLIKTRGQQVTLSCSPISGHRSVSWYQQTPGQGLQFLFEYFSETQRNKGNFPGRFSGRQFSNSRSEMNVSTLELGDSALYLCASSPGGWSSSGNTIYFGEGSWLTVV.

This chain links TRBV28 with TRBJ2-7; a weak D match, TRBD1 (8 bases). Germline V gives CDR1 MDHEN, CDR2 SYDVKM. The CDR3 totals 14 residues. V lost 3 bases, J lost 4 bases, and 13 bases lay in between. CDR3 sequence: CASSLRGTGYEQYF. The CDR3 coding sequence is TGTGCCAGCAGTTTGCGGGGGACAGGTTACGAGCAGTACTTC.

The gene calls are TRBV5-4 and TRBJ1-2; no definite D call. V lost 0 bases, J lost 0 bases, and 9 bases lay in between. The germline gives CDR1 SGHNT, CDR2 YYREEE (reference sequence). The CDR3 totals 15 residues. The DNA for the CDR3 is TGTGCCAGCAGCTTGGGGACTCCTACTAACTATGGCTACACCTTC. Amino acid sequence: CASSLGTPTNYGYTF.

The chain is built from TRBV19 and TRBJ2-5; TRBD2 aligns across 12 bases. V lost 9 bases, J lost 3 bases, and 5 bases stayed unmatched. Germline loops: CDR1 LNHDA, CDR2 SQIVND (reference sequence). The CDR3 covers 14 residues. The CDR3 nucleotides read TGTGCCAGCAATCGACTAGCGGGAGAAGAGACCCAGTACTTC. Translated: CASNRLAGEETQYF.

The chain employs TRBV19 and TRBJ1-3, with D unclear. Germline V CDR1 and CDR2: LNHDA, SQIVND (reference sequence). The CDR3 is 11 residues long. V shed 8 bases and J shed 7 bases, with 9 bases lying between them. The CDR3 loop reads CASSRVNTIYF. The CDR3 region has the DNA TGTGCCAGTTCGAGAGTGAACACCATATATTTT.

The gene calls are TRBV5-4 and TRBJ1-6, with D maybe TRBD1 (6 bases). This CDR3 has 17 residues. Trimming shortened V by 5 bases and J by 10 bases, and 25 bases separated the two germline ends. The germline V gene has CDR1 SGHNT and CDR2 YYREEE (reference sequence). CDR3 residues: CASSKGGADQLGSPLHF. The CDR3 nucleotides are TGTGCCAGCAGTAAAGGGGGGGCAGACCAGTTGGGATCACCCCTCCACTTT. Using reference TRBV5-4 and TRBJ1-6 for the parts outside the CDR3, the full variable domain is ETGVTQSPTHLIKTRGQQVTLRCSSQSGHNTVSWYQQALGQGPQFIFQYYREEENGRGNFPPRFSGLQFPNYSSELNVNALELDDSALYLCASSKGGADQLGSPLHFGNGTRLTVT.

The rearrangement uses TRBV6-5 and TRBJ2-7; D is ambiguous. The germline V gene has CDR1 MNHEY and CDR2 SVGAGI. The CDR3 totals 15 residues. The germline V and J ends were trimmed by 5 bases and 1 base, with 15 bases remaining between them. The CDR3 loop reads CASSKKPLFSYEQYF. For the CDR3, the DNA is TGTGCCAGCAGTAAAAAACCACTATTTTCCTACGAGCAGTACTTC.

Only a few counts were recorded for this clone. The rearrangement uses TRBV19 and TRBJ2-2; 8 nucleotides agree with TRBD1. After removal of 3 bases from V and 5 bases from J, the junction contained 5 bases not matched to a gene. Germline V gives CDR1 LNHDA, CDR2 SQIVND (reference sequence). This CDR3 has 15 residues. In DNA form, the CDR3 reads TGTGCCAGTAGTATGTTAACAGGGGGAACCGGGGAGCTGTTTTTT. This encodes CASSMLTGGTGELFF.

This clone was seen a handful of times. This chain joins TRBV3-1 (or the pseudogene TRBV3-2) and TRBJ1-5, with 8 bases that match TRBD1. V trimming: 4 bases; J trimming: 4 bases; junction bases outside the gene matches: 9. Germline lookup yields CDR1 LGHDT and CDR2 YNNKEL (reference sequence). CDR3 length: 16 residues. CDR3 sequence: CASSRSTGGRNQPQHF. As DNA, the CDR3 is TGTGCCAGCAGCCGATCAACAGGGGGTAGAAATCAGCCCCAGCATTTT.

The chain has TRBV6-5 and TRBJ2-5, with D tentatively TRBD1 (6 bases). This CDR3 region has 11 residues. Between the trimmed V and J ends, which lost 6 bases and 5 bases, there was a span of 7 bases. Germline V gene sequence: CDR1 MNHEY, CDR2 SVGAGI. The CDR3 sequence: CASRQGETQYF. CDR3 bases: TGTGCCAGCAGGCAGGGGGAGACCCAGTACTTC.

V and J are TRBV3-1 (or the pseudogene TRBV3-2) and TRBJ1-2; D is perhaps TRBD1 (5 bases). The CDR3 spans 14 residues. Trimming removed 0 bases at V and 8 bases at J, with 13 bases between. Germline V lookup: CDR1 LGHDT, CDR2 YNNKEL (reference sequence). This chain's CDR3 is CASSQDIRAPGYTF. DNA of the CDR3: TGTGCCAGCAGCCAAGATATCAGGGCGCCCGGCTACACCTTC.

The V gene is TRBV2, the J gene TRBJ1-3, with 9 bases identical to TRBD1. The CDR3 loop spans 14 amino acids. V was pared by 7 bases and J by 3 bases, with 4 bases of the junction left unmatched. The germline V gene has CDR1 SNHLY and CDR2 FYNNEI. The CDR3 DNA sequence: TGTGCCAGCAATGACAGGGGGTATGGAAACACCATATATTTT. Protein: CASNDRGYGNTIYF. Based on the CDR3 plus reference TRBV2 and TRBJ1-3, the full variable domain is EPEVTQTPSHQVTQMGQEVILRCVPISNHLYFYWYRQILGQKVEFLVSFYNNEISEKSEIFDDQFSVERPDGSNFTLKIRSTKLEDSAMYFCASNDRGYGNTIYFGEGSWLTVV.

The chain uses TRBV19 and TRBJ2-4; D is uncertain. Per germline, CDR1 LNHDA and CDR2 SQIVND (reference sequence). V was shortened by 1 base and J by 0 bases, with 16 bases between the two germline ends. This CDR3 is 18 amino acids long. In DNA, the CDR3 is TGTGCCAGTAGTATAGCCTTAACTTTTGAGAGAGCCAAAAACATTCAGTACTTC. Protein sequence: CASSIALTFERAKNIQYF. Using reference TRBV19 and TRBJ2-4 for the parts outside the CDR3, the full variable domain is DGGITQSPKYLFRKEGQNVTLSCEQNLNHDAMYWYRQDPGQGLRLIYYSQIVNDFQKGDIAEGYSVSREKKESFPLTVTSAQKNPTAFYLCASSIALTFERAKNIQYFGAGTRLSVL.

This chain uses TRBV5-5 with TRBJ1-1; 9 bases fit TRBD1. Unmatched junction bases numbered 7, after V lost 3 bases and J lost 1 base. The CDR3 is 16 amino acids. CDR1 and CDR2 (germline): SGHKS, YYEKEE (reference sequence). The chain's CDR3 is CASSSMDRGWNTEAFF. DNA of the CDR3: TGTGCCAGCAGCTCGATGGACAGGGGATGGAACACTGAAGCTTTCTTT.